This T cell receptor beta chain was identified during a study of blood T cells in healthy people across ages. Overall study findings and caveats: Estimates of total diversity, which came from one million sequenced T cells, were considered to be underestimates. When set beside aged donors, long-lived donors presented more naive CD4+ cells and higher diversity.

Of note for this clonotype: Antigen: not known.

Losses at the gene ends were 6 bases for V and 5 bases for J; bases not matched to a gene: 9. In germline, CDR1 is SNHLY, CDR2 FYNNEI. This CDR3 comprises 14 residues. Primed by a sample-barcoded 5' primer and a J-beta primer mix, a second PCR proceeded for 7 to 11 cycles. Any given sample supplied a minimum of 3 million CDR3-containing paired-end reads. Each CDR3 protein gets one entry after TCRdb re-called the 5' RACE reads with MiXCR. Of about 650,000 distinct CDR3 sequences in the sample, approximately 29% are singletons; the top ten hold roughly 15%. This TCR came from a woman at least 80 years old in good health. The chain joins TRBV2 to TRBJ1-1; 7 nucleotides line up with TRBD1. The sequencing sample was made of blood. The CDR3 coding sequence is TGTGCCAGCAGAGGAACCAGGGGGAGTACTGAAGCTTTCTTT. Amino acid sequence: CASRGTRGSTEAFF.